The source of this T cell receptor (beta chain) is a study of blood T cell repertoires in COVID-19 (dated by TCRdb to about 2020). Regarding the complete study: Samples covering the acute and convalescent phases of COVID-19 were provided by collaborators in the United States, Italy and Spain. The material from the prospective study consisted of cDNA or gDNA derived from T cells, B-cell-depleted T cells, or PBMCs. Deeply sampled blood TCRbeta repertoires from subjects exposed to, actively infected with, or recovered from COVID-19 were included in the dataset. The repertoires were made available in a free public database intended to serve as a resource for research on the immune response to SARS-CoV-2. The samples were drawn from the first 160 participants of the ongoing ImmuneRACE study and from some 1,300 subjects provided by 6 global collaborators. A de-identified subject ID, COVID-19 status, age in years and sex were almost always included in the sample metadata. Where available, HLA class I and class II types were obtained from metadata supplied by the sample provider rather than from assay-based typing. General conclusions and limits of the study: The amount of clinical and demographic metadata varied by source and participant and was provided uncurated.

A word on this clone: Which antigen it targets is not known. No per-base quality is available; no much larger clone lies one base away.

Whole blood was collected in K2EDTA tubes by collaborating institutions according to the institutions' own protocols. For TCRbeta analysis, collaborators shipped samples as frozen whole blood, isolated PBMCs, or DNA extracted from either of those sample types. TCRbeta CDR3 regions were amplified from genomic DNA by means of the immunoSEQ Assay, a bias-controlled multiplex PCR. In the source study's methods: The number of nucleated cells in each sample was estimated by amplification of reference gene primers within the assay. To quantify the absolute abundance of each unique TCRbeta CDR3 rearrangement, sequence reads were collapsed and filtered. For each sample, productive Simpson clonality was calculated by taking the square root of Simpson's diversity index across productive rearrangements. TCRdb holds this immuneACCESS table with in-frame rearrangements only. Some clones are missing; in checked studies, unresolved V genes explain under half, and the rest has no known cause. V and J calls plus clone size are reproduced from that table; the DNA served to infer D and trimming. A total of around 500,000 clones appear in this sample, 80% to 90% of them only once. The ten top clones hold about 3% of the sample.

For CDR1 and CDR2, the germline V gene (reference sequence) lists SEHNR and FQNEAQ. Trimming takes 3 bases off V and 3 bases off J; junction bases not matched to a gene: 2. The CDR3 spans 14 residues, from the cysteine through the phenylalanine. The read is trimmed to its CDR3 DNA, 42 bases read in frame from base 1. Sequencing was done on a sample of peripheral blood. This TCR was recovered from a human donor in a cohort sampled during active COVID-19. This chain is built from TRBV7-9 and TRBJ1-3, with 7 bases in between that match TRBD1. The CDR3 reads as follows: CASSFGQDGNTIYF. The DNA sequence is TGTGCCAGCAGCTTCGGACAGGATGGAAACACCATATATTTT.